The clone carrying this T cell receptor (beta chain) was detected a few times. Clones were sequenced by immunoSEQ multiplex PCR, and TCRdb holds only the in-frame ones, with some missing. The sample has about 73,000 clones, roughly 90% seen once; the top ten hold about 1.3%. This entry belongs to a study of T cell responses to AZD1222 COVID-19 vaccine. This CDR3 comprises 16 residues. CDR1 MDHEN and CDR2 SYDVKM come from the germline V gene. Trimming shortened V by 2 bases and J by 5 bases, and 13 bases separated the two germline ends. The sequencing here drew on peripheral blood, taken 28 days after the second AZD1222 dose. The TCR sequence derives from an adult who received the AZD1222 COVID-19 vaccine. The chain joins TRBV28 to TRBJ1-6; weak D call: TRBD1 (5 bases). CDR3 in amino acids: CASSLQGYPNNSPLHF. Written as DNA, the CDR3 is TGTGCCAGCAGTTTACAGGGATACCCGAATAATTCACCCCTCCACTTT.